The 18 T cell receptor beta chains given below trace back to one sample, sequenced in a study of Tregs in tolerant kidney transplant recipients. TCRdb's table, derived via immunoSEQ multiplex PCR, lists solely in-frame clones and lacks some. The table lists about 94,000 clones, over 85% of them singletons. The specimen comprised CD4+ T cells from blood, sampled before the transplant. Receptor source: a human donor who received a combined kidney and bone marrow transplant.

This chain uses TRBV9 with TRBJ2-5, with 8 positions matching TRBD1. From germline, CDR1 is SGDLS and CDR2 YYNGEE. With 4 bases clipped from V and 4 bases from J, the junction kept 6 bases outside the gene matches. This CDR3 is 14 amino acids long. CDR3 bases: TGTGCCAGCAGCTACGACAGGGGCCGAGAGACCCAGTACTTC. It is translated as CASSYDRGRETQYF.

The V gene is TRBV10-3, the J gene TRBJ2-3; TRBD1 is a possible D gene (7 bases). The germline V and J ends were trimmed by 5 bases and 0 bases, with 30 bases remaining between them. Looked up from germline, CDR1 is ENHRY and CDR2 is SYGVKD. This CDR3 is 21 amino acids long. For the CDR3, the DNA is TGTGCCATCAGTCCCCACCGGGACCGAGGGGGGACAGAGACTAGCACAGATACGCAGTATTTT. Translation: CAISPHRDRGGTETSTDTQYF.

The CDR3: CSVVNTGTSGYNEQFF. CDR3 in DNA: TGCAGCGTTGTAAACACCGGGACTAGCGGCTACAATGAGCAGTTCTTC. The rearrangement joins TRBV29-1 to TRBJ2-1; 11 bases align to TRBD2. The CDR3 extends over 16 amino acids. V lost 4 bases and J lost 3; bases outside the gene matches: 8. From germline, CDR1 is SQVTM and CDR2 ANQGSEA.

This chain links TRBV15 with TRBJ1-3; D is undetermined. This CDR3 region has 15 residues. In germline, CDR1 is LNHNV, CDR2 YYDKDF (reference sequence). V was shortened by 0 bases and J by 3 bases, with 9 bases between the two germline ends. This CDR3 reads CATSRDWRVGNTIYF. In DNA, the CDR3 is TGTGCCACCAGCAGAGATTGGCGGGTTGGAAACACCATATATTTT.

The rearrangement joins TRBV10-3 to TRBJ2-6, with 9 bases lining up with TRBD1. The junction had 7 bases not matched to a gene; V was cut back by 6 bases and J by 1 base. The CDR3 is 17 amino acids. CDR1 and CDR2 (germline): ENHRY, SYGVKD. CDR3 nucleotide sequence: TGTGCCATCAGGGGGGACAGGGTAGTATCTGGGGCCAACGTCCTGACTTTC. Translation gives CAIRGDRVVSGANVLTF.

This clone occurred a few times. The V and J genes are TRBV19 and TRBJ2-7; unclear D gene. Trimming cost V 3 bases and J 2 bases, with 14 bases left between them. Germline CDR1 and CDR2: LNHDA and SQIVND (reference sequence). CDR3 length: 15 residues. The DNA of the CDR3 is TGTGCCAGTAGTATCACAGCCCACAGTGCCTACGAGCAGTACTTC. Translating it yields CASSITAHSAYEQYF.

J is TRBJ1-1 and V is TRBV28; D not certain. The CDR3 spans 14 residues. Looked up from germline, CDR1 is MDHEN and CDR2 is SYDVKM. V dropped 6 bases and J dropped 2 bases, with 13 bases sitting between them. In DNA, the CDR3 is TGTGCCAGCAGGGGTGGGCAGGTAAACACTGAAGCTTTCTTT. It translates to CASRGGQVNTEAFF.

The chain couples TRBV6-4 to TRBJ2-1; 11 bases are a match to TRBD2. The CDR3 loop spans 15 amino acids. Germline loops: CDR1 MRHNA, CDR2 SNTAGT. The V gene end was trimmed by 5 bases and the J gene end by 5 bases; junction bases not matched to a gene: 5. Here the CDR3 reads CASSSGTSGHNEQFF. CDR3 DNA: TGTGCCAGCAGTTCCGGGACTAGCGGACACAATGAGCAGTTCTTC.

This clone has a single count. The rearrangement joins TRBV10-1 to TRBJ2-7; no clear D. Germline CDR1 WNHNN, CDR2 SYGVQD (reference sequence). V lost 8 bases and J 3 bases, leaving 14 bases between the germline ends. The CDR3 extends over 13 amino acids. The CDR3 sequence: CASLSADNYEQYF. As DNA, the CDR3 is TGCGCCAGCCTCTCGGCAGACAACTACGAGCAGTACTTC.

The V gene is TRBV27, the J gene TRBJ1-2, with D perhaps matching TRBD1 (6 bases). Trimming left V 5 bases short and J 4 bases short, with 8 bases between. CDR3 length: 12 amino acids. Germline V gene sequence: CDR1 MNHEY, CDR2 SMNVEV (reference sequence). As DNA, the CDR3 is TGTGCCAGCAGTAAACAGGGCTATGGCTACACCTTC. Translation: CASSKQGYGYTF.

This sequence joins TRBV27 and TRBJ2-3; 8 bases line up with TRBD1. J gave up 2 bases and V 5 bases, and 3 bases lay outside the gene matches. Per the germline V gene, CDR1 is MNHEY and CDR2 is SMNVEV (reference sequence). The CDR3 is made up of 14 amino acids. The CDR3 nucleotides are TGTGCCAGCAGTAGGGACAGGCACACAGATACGCAGTATTTT. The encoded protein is CASSRDRHTDTQYF.

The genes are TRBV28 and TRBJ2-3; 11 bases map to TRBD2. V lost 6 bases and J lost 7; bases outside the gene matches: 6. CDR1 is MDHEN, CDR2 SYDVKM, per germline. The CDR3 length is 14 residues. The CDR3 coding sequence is TGTGCCAGCAGGCTAGCGGGGGGCACTTATACGCAGTATTTT. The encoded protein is CASRLAGGTYTQYF.

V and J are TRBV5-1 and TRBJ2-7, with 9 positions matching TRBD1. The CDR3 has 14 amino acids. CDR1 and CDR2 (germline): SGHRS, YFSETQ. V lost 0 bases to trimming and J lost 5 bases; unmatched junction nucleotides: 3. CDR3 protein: CASSLVQGANEQYF. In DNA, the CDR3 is TGCGCCAGCAGCTTGGTACAGGGGGCCAACGAGCAGTACTTC.

This CDR3 reads CSALLDRGKGYEQYF. CDR3 DNA: TGCAGCGCCCTGTTGGACAGGGGCAAGGGCTACGAGCAGTACTTC. The rearrangement links TRBV29-1 to TRBJ2-7, with 9 bases lining up with TRBD1. The CDR3 length is 15 residues. The germline V gene has CDR1 SQVTM and CDR2 ANQGSEA. V dropped 7 bases and J dropped 3; count of bases not matched to a gene: 13.

CDR3 residues: CASSFSVGQGFSRYNEQFF. In DNA form, the CDR3 reads TGCGCCAGCAGCTTCTCTGTGGGACAGGGGTTCTCGCGCTACAATGAGCAGTTCTTC. V usage is TRBV5-1 and J usage is TRBJ2-1, with 10 bases lining up with TRBD1. CDR3 length: 19 residues. Germline CDR1 SGHRS, CDR2 YFSETQ. V was pared by 2 bases and J by 3 bases, with 14 bases of the junction left unmatched.

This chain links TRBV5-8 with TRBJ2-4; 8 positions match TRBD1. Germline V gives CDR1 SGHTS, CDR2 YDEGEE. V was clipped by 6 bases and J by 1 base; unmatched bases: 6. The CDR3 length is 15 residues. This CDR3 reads CASNRGDRAKNIQYF. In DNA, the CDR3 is TGTGCCAGCAACCGCGGGGACAGGGCCAAAAACATTCAGTACTTC.

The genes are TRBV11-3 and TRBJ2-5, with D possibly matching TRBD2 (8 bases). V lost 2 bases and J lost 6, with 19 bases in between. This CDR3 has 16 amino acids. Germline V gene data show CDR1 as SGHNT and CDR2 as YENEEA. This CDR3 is CASSLKGAGGLQTQYF. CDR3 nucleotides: TGTGCCAGCAGCTTAAAGGGGGCGGGAGGCCTGCAGACCCAGTACTTC.

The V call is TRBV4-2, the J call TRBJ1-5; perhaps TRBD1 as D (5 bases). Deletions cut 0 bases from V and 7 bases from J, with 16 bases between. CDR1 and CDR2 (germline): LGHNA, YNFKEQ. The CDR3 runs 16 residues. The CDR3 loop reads CASSQESRAEGQPQHF. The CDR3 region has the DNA TGTGCCAGCAGCCAAGAATCCAGGGCAGAAGGACAGCCCCAGCATTTT.